This TCR beta chain was identified in a study of T-cell memory formation after mild COVID-19. Overall study context: For the most part, TCR clusters were specific to one donor.

The germline V gene encodes CDR1 MGHRA and CDR2 YSYEKL. The CDR3 has 14 amino acids. V lost 0 bases and J lost 2, with 4 bases in between. MiXCR was run by TCRdb on the 5' RACE reads, yielding one entry per CDR3 protein. The repertoire holds about 110,000 distinct CDR3 sequences, with roughly a sixth as singletons. This clonotype was detected many times. Its matching antigen is unknown. Study-wide findings and caveats: Pre-infection memory showed some responding clones, and this suggested that cross-reactive memory joined. Researchers report contracting CD4+ clones mostly in CM and EM, with CD8+ clones in EMRA.

The chain has TRBV4-1 and TRBJ2-2; unclear D gene. The sequencing sample was made of PBMCs or a T cell subset sorted from them (not recorded which). The receptor was isolated from a young man who had mild COVID-19 (a few samples of this study predate the infection). Cell type and time point are not known. The CDR3 sequence: CASSQDRNTGELFF. CDR3 bases: TGCGCCAGCAGCCAAGATAGAAACACCGGGGAGCTGTTTTTT.